What follows are 9 T cell receptor beta chains derived from one specimen sequenced in a study of T cell changes during pregnancy in multiple sclerosis. Clones were read by immunoSEQ multiplex PCR, and TCRdb kept only the in-frame ones, dropping some. The table lists 60,000 to 70,000 clones, 91% of them singletons. This specimen was peripheral blood, taken in the second trimester of pregnancy. These receptors were taken from a female donor with multiple sclerosis, enrolled in a pregnancy study.

The CDR3 protein is CSAVSRRNTEAFF. The CDR3 nucleotides read TGCAGCGCCGTATCCCGGAGGAACACTGAAGCTTTCTTT. The gene calls are TRBV29-1 and TRBJ1-1; no firm D call. Per the germline V gene, CDR1 is SQVTM and CDR2 is ANQGSEA. The CDR3 runs to 13 residues. With 7 bases removed from V and 1 base from J, the gap between germline ends came to 13 bases.

The chain is built from TRBV13 and TRBJ1-2; TRBD1 agrees at 7 bases. The trim removed 5 bases at V and 10 bases at J, leaving 10 bases unmatched. The CDR3 has 13 residues. Germline-derived CDR1 and CDR2 are PRHDT and FYEKMQ (reference sequence). CDR3 nucleotides: TGTGCCAGCAGCCCTAACACCGGGACAGACTACACCTTC. Residues: CASSPNTGTDYTF.

The V gene is TRBV4-1, the J gene TRBJ1-1; D remains unclear. The germline V and J ends were trimmed by 0 bases and 0 bases, with 11 bases remaining between them. The V gene's germline CDR1 is MGHRA and CDR2 YSYEKL. The CDR3 has 16 amino acids. The CDR3 DNA sequence: TGCGCCAGCAGCCAAGAACGGCCGGGGTTGAACACTGAAGCTTTCTTT. Encoded protein: CASSQERPGLNTEAFF.

The V and J genes are TRBV5-1 and TRBJ1-1; D possibly corresponds to TRBD1 (6 bases). Trimming removed 4 bases at V and 1 base at J, with 17 bases between. The CDR3 extends over 16 amino acids. Per the germline V gene, CDR1 is SGHRS and CDR2 is YFSETQ. The CDR3 DNA is TGCGCCAGCAGCCCGAGTGGTGCGGGGGCGAACACTGAAGCTTTCTTT. Its translation is CASSPSGAGANTEAFF.

CDR3 protein: CASSLGQGANIQYF. The DNA of the CDR3 is TGCGCCAGCAGCTTGGGACAGGGGGCAAACATTCAGTACTTC. The genes are TRBV5-1 and TRBJ2-4; TRBD1 agrees at 10 bases. J lost 6 bases, V lost 0 bases, and 0 bases had no gene match. This CDR3 is built from 14 residues. Germline CDR1 SGHRS, CDR2 YFSETQ.

The chain links TRBV2 to TRBJ2-5; TRBD1 might be the D (6 bases). The V gene lost 0 bases and the J gene lost 4 bases, with 12 bases spanning the gap. The CDR3 has 15 residues. Germline loops: CDR1 SNHLY, CDR2 FYNNEI. CDR3 residues: CASSEARGSAETQYF. The CDR3, as DNA: TGTGCCAGCAGTGAAGCCAGGGGTAGCGCAGAGACCCAGTACTTC.

The V gene is TRBV2, the J gene TRBJ2-7; 9 bases map to TRBD1. This CDR3 contains 14 residues. After removal of 8 bases from V and 4 bases from J, the junction contained 9 bases not matched to a gene. Looked up from germline, CDR1 is SNHLY and CDR2 is FYNNEI. For the CDR3, the DNA is TGTGCCAGCCGTCAACAGGGGGCTTCGTACGAGCAGTACTTC. Translated, it gives CASRQQGASYEQYF.

The chain has TRBV4-2 and TRBJ1-2, with TRBD1 identical over 10 bases. After removal of 4 bases from V and 5 bases from J, the junction contained 4 bases not matched to a gene. Germline CDR1 and CDR2: LGHNA and YNFKEQ. This CDR3 contains 14 residues. This chain's CDR3 is CASSRQGAEYGYTF. Here the CDR3 DNA reads TGTGCCAGCAGCCGACAGGGGGCTGAGTATGGCTACACCTTC.

DNA of the CDR3: TGCGCCAGCAGCTACGGACTAGCGGGGATAGATACGCAGTATTTT. Amino acids: CASSYGLAGIDTQYF. The rearrangement links TRBV5-1 to TRBJ2-3; TRBD2 matches 12 bases. The germline gives CDR1 SGHRS, CDR2 YFSETQ. V shed 3 bases and J 5 bases; nucleotides not matched to a gene: 4. The CDR3 has 15 amino acids.